The 29 T cell receptor beta chains reported below all come from one sample, sequenced in a study of blood T cell repertoires in COVID-19. Some clones are missing from TCRdb's copy, which holds only in-frame ones; the method was immunoSEQ multiplex PCR. The sample has about 280,000 clones, approximately 86% seen once. The sample taken for sequencing was peripheral blood. These receptor sequences come from a woman aged 65 to 85 with COVID-19, enrolled during active disease.

The chain has TRBV10-2 and TRBJ2-7; D not resolved. The V end lost 0 bases, the J end lost 2 bases, and 5 bases lay between the germline ends. The CDR3 totals 13 residues. CDR1 is WSHSY and CDR2 is SAAADI in the germline V gene. CDR3: CASSESSTYEQYF. As DNA, the CDR3 is TGCGCCAGCAGTGAGTCGTCCACCTACGAGCAGTACTTC.

The V call is TRBV4-3, the J call TRBJ2-1; the D gene is possibly TRBD2 (5 bases). CDR1 is LGHNA and CDR2 is YSLEER in the germline V gene. The CDR3 contains 15 residues. The V end lost 0 bases, the J end lost 4 bases, and 10 bases lay between the germline ends. The CDR3 sequence: CASSQDIGDYNEQFF. The CDR3 DNA reads TGCGCCAGCAGCCAAGATATCGGGGATTACAATGAGCAGTTCTTC.

CDR3 DNA sequence: TGTGCCAGCAGTTACTCGAACCTTGGTGAGGGCTACAATGAGCAGTTCTTC. Translation gives CASSYSNLGEGYNEQFF. The chain uses TRBV6-2 or TRBV6-3 and TRBJ2-1; D perhaps matches TRBD2 (5 bases). The CDR3 sequence is 17 residues long. Trimming stripped 0 bases from V and 3 bases from J, with 15 bases between. CDR1 and CDR2 (germline): MNHEY, SVGEGT.

CDR3 sequence (DNA): TGTGCCAGTAGGTACAGGGACGCGGAGTACGAGCAGTACTTC. Its translation: CASRYRDAEYEQYF. This chain connects TRBV19 to TRBJ2-7; TRBD1 is a possible D gene (6 bases). CDR1 is LNHDA, CDR2 SQIVND, per germline (reference sequence). The CDR3 consists of 14 residues. Trimming took off 6 bases at V and 4 bases at J, with 16 bases between the two ends.

The chain links TRBV6-5 to TRBJ2-5; 7 nucleotides match TRBD2. The CDR3 runs 15 residues. From germline, CDR1 is MNHEY and CDR2 SVGAGI. J lost 1 base, V lost 0 bases, and 2 bases had no gene match. The CDR3, as DNA: TGTGCCAGCAGTTACTCGGGACTATCCCAAGAGACCCAGTACTTC. Its protein product is CASSYSGLSQETQYF.

The chain joins TRBV28 to TRBJ1-6, with D perhaps TRBD1 (5 bases). The germline V gene has CDR1 MDHEN and CDR2 SYDVKM. This CDR3 contains 15 residues. The V end lost 6 bases, the J end lost 0 bases, and 9 bases lay between the germline ends. This chain's CDR3 is CASSADSSYNSPLHF. The DNA of the CDR3 is TGTGCCAGCAGCGCCGACAGCTCCTATAATTCACCCCTCCACTTT. Drawing the rest from reference TRBV28 and TRBJ1-6, the complete variable domain is DVKVTQSSRYLVKRTGEKVFLECVQDMDHENMFWYRQDPGLGLRLIYFSYDVKMKEKGDIPEGYSVSREKKERFSLILESASTNQTSMYLCASSADSSYNSPLHFGNGTRLTVT.

The chain employs TRBV2 and TRBJ2-2, with a tentative D call TRBD2 (6 bases). Trimming cost V 3 bases and J 8 bases, with 10 bases left between them. The CDR3 has 13 residues. CDR1 and CDR2 (germline): SNHLY, FYNNEI. In DNA, the CDR3 is TGTGCCAGCAGTGAGGAGGGATTGGGGGAGCTGTTTTTT. It translates to CASSEEGLGELFF. Full variable domain (rest looked up from reference TRBV2 and TRBJ2-2): EPEVTQTPSHQVTQMGQEVILRCVPISNHLYFYWYRQILGQKVEFLVSFYNNEISEKSEIFDDQFSVERPDGSNFTLKIRSTKLEDSAMYFCASSEEGLGELFFGEGSRLTVL.

For this clone: This specimen includes other DNA sequences encoding the same CDR3. The J gene is TRBJ1-1, the V gene TRBV11-2; D unresolved. Trimming removed 1 base at V and 2 bases at J, with 5 bases between. The germline gives CDR1 SGHAT, CDR2 FQNNGV. The CDR3 is 13 amino acids. Written as DNA, the CDR3 is TGTGCCAGCAGCTTAGGACTTAACACTGAAGCTTTCTTT. Protein product: CASSLGLNTEAFF.

This clone was recorded only once. At one of its ends the junction is not consistent with the germline gene, which may arise from a read error. The chain joins TRBV10-1 to TRBJ1-1, with a tentative D call TRBD1 (5 bases). There are 13 residues in the CDR3. Looked up from germline, CDR1 is WNHNN and CDR2 is SYGVQD (reference sequence). The CDR3 protein is CASSPREDTEAFF. The CDR3 DNA reads TGCGCCAGCAGCCCGAGAGAGGACACGGAAGCTTTCTTT.

The genes are TRBV28 and TRBJ2-3, with TRBD2 matching over 10 bases. Per germline, CDR1 MDHEN and CDR2 SYDVKM. CDR3 length: 15 residues. With V trimmed by 1 base and J by 6 bases, 4 bases remained unmatched. CDR3 residues: CASSLSGLASDTQYF. The CDR3 DNA sequence: TGTGCCAGCAGTTTATCGGGACTAGCGTCCGATACGCAGTATTTT.

This clone was seen only once. V gene TRBV9 combines with J gene TRBJ2-2, with TRBD1 matching 7 bases. Germline trimming cut 4 bases from V and 7 bases from J; bases unmatched to any gene: 7. Germline loops: CDR1 SGDLS, CDR2 YYNGEE. The CDR3 runs 14 residues. DNA of the CDR3: TGTGCCAGCAGCAAGGACAGGATAGGCGGGGAGCTGTTTTTT. Protein product: CASSKDRIGGELFF. Together with reference TRBV9 and TRBJ2-2, the CDR3 gives the full variable domain: DSGVTQTPKHLITATGQRVTLRCSPRSGDLSVYWYQQSLDQGLQFLIQYYNGEERAKGNILERFSAQQFPDLHSELNLSSLELGDSALYFCASSKDRIGGELFFGEGSRLTVL.

This chain uses TRBV6-6 with TRBJ2-5; possibly TRBD1 for D (6 bases). V lost 5 bases, J lost 2 bases, and 15 bases lay in between. Germline V CDR1 and CDR2: MNHNY, SVGAGI (reference sequence). The CDR3 covers 15 residues. The CDR3 is CASSTLDRIQETQYF. In DNA form, the CDR3 reads TGTGCCAGCAGTACTTTGGACAGAATACAAGAGACCCAGTACTTC.

This clone is a singleton in its sample. This chain connects TRBV7-6 to TRBJ2-7, with D uncertain. V was shortened by 5 bases and J by 4 bases, with 18 bases between the two germline ends. Germline values: CDR1 SGHVS, CDR2 FNYEAQ. The CDR3 has 15 amino acids. The CDR3 is CASSPTSGPLYEQYF. The CDR3, as DNA: TGTGCCAGCAGCCCTACTTCAGGTCCCCTTTACGAGCAGTACTTC.

Turning to this clone: The sample contains more than one DNA sequence encoding this CDR3. The V gene is TRBV7-2, the J gene TRBJ1-3; D possibly corresponds to TRBD1 (6 bases). CDR1 and CDR2 from the germline V gene are SGHTA and FQGNSA. This CDR3 spans 15 amino acids. Trimming cost V 4 bases and J 0 bases, with 10 bases left between them. This CDR3 reads CASSSTGGSGNTIYF. In DNA, the CDR3 is TGTGCCAGCAGCTCGACAGGTGGCTCTGGAAACACCATATATTTT.

Note on this clone: This sample includes further DNA sequences coding for the same CDR3. The gene calls are TRBV28 and TRBJ1-6; a possible D gene is TRBD1 (6 bases). Trimming took 6 bases from V and 5 from J, leaving 14 bases between them. The CDR3 extends over 15 amino acids. Germline V gene lookup returns CDR1 MDHEN and CDR2 SYDVKM. The CDR3 here is CASSPGGVNNSPLHF. In DNA, the CDR3 is TGTGCCAGCAGCCCGGGGGGCGTAAATAATTCACCCCTCCACTTT.

This rearrangement joins TRBV5-6 to TRBJ1-5, with D maybe TRBD1 (6 bases). The CDR3 is made up of 15 amino acids. Between the trimmed V and J ends, which lost 5 bases and 1 base, there was a span of 13 bases. The V gene's germline CDR1 is SGHDT and CDR2 YYEEEE. The CDR3, as DNA: TGTGCCAGCAGTTCCGGGGGGCCAAGCAATCAGCCCCAGCATTTT. Encoded protein: CASSSGGPSNQPQHF.

The rearrangement joins TRBV10-3 to TRBJ1-6; D might be TRBD1 (6 bases). Trimming left V 6 bases short and J 6 bases short, with 9 bases between. This CDR3 contains 13 residues. CDR1 ENHRY and CDR2 SYGVKD come from the germline V gene. CDR3 in DNA: TGTGCCATCAGGGGACACCCTAATTCACCCCTCCACTTT. Amino acids: CAIRGHPNSPLHF.

The J gene is TRBJ2-6, the V gene TRBV2; TRBD2 might be the D (7 bases). Germline V lookup: CDR1 SNHLY, CDR2 FYNNEI. The V end lost 0 bases, the J end lost 0 bases, and 12 bases lay between the germline ends. This CDR3 region has 18 residues. For the CDR3, the DNA is TGTGCCAGCAGTGAAGCTTCGGGGGGCACCTCTGGGGCCAACGTCCTGACTTTC. The encoded protein is CASSEASGGTSGANVLTF.

This clone was seen a single time. The rearrangement joins TRBV11-2 to TRBJ1-4; 7 nucleotides match TRBD1. The CDR3 sequence is 14 residues long. Per germline, CDR1 SGHAT and CDR2 FQNNGV. With 5 bases clipped from V and 7 bases from J, the junction kept 7 bases outside the gene matches. The CDR3 region has the DNA TGTGCCAGCAGCCCGCCAAACAGGGGTGAAAAACTGTTTTTT. It translates to CASSPPNRGEKLFF.

This clone was recorded a few times. This rearrangement joins TRBV5-4 to TRBJ2-2; a weak D match, TRBD1 (6 bases). Trimming pared 3 bases from V and 1 base from J, leaving 10 bases between. CDR3 length equals 15 residues. CDR1 SGHNT and CDR2 YYREEE come from the germline V gene (reference sequence). The CDR3 nucleotides are TGTGCCAGCAGCTCCCAGACAGGGAACACCGGGGAGCTGTTTTTT. Protein product: CASSSQTGNTGELFF.

The chain combines TRBV7-9 with TRBJ2-6; D may be TRBD1 (5 bases). CDR3 length equals 17 residues. Trimming removed 0 bases from V and 0 bases from J, with 9 bases in between. The germline CDR1 and CDR2 sequences are SEHNR and FQNEAQ (reference sequence). CDR3 sequence (DNA): TGTGCCAGCAGCTTAGCAGGGGCCTCCTCTGGGGCCAACGTCCTGACTTTC. Its translation: CASSLAGASSGANVLTF.

This clone showed up just a few times. The chain uses TRBV27 and TRBJ2-6; 7 nucleotides line up with TRBD1. The V gene's germline CDR1 is MNHEY and CDR2 SMNVEV (reference sequence). V shed 6 bases, J shed 0 bases, and the junction held 23 bases outside the gene matches. This CDR3 has 22 residues. The CDR3 coding sequence is TGTGCCAGCAGGACTACAGGGGAAGCGATAGGTCGGCGATTCTCTGGGGCCAACGTCCTGACTTTC. Amino acid sequence: CASRTTGEAIGRRFSGANVLTF.

The chain carries TRBV19 and TRBJ2-1; the match to TRBD1 covers 12 bases. CDR1 is LNHDA and CDR2 is SQIVND in the germline V gene (reference sequence). CDR3 length: 18 amino acids. Trimming cost V 0 bases and J 9 bases; bases outside gene matches: 12. CDR3 sequence reads: CASSIDIGTGGGYSEQFF. CDR3 in DNA: TGTGCCAGTAGTATAGATATAGGGACAGGGGGCGGTTACTCTGAGCAGTTCTTC. Together with reference TRBV19 and TRBJ2-1, the CDR3 gives the full variable domain: DGGITQSPKYLFRKEGQNVTLSCEQNLNHDAMYWYRQDPGQGLRLIYYSQIVNDFQKGDIAEGYSVSREKKESFPLTVTSAQKNPTAFYLCASSIDIGTGGGYSEQFFGPGTRLTVL.

The gene calls are TRBV28 and TRBJ2-7; TRBD2 aligns across 12 bases. Trimming took 8 bases from V and 4 from J; bases not matched to a gene: 6. In germline, CDR1 is MDHEN, CDR2 SYDVKM. The CDR3 totals 14 residues. CDR3 amino acids: CASSRTSGVYEQYF. In nucleotides, the CDR3 is TGTGCCAGCTCCAGGACTAGCGGGGTATACGAGCAGTACTTC. Based on the CDR3 plus reference TRBV28 and TRBJ2-7, the full variable domain is DVKVTQSSRYLVKRTGEKVFLECVQDMDHENMFWYRQDPGLGLRLIYFSYDVKMKEKGDIPEGYSVSREKKERFSLILESASTNQTSMYLCASSRTSGVYEQYFGPGTRLTVT.

The J gene is TRBJ1-5, the V gene TRBV18; the D is unclear. The CDR3 contains 13 residues. The V end was cut by 3 bases, the J end by 7 bases, with 10 bases between. The V gene's germline CDR1 is KGHSH and CDR2 LQKENI. The CDR3 DNA reads as TGTGCCAGCTCACCGACCGGGAACCAGCCCCAGCATTTT. Its translation is CASSPTGNQPQHF.

This rearrangement joins TRBV19 to TRBJ1-2; D not resolved. V was pared by 3 bases and J by 0 bases, with 14 bases between. The germline V gene has CDR1 LNHDA and CDR2 SQIVND (reference sequence). The CDR3 is 16 residues long. Written as DNA, the CDR3 is TGTGCCAGTAGTATTTTATGGAGCTCAACTAACTATGGCTACACCTTC. Translated: CASSILWSSTNYGYTF. The full variable domain, its missing parts supplied by reference TRBV19 and TRBJ1-2, is DGGITQSPKYLFRKEGQNVTLSCEQNLNHDAMYWYRQDPGQGLRLIYYSQIVNDFQKGDIAEGYSVSREKKESFPLTVTSAQKNPTAFYLCASSILWSSTNYGYTFGSGTRLTVV.

This chain uses TRBV25-1 with TRBJ1-2; 7 nucleotides align to TRBD1. The J segment lost 4 bases and the V segment lost 4 bases, leaving 6 bases of the junction unmatched. The CDR3 covers 14 residues. CDR1 is MGHDK and CDR2 is SYGVNS in the germline V gene. The CDR3: CASSATGTVYGYTF. The CDR3 nucleotides are TGTGCCAGCAGTGCTACCGGGACAGTCTATGGCTACACCTTC.

This chain links TRBV7-2 with TRBJ1-1, with TRBD1 matching 8 bases. The CDR3 consists of 14 residues. After removal of 5 bases from V and 7 bases from J, the junction contained 9 bases not matched to a gene. Germline CDR1 SGHTA, CDR2 FQGNSA. The chain's CDR3 is CASSRQHRGSEAFF. CDR3 nucleotides: TGTGCCAGCAGCAGGCAACACAGGGGGAGTGAAGCTTTCTTT. Together with reference TRBV7-2 and TRBJ1-1, the CDR3 gives the full variable domain: GAGVSQSPSNKVTEKGKDVELRCDPISGHTALYWYRQSLGQGLEFLIYFQGNSAPDKSGLPSDRFSAERTGGSVSTLTIQRTQQEDSAVYLCASSRQHRGSEAFFGQGTRLTVV.

The chain joins TRBV5-1 to TRBJ1-4, with TRBD1 matching over 9 bases. Looked up from germline, CDR1 is SGHRS and CDR2 is YFSETQ. The CDR3 extends over 14 amino acids. The V segment lost 4 bases and the J segment 12 bases; nucleotides outside the gene matches: 10. The CDR3 DNA reads as TGCGCCAGCAGCGTAGGGACAGGGAGAGTGGAACTGTTTTTT. Translating it yields CASSVGTGRVELFF.